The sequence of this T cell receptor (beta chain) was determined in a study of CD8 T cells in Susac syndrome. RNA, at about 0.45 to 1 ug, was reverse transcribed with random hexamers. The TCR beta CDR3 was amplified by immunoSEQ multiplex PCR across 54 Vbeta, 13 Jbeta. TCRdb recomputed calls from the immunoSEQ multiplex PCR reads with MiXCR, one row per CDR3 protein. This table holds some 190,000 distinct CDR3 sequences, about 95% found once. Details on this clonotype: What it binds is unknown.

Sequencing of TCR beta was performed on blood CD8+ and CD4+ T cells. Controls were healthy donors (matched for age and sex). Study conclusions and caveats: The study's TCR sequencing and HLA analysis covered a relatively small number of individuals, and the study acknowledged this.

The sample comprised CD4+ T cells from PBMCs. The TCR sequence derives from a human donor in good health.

The CDR3 nucleotides read TGCAGTGCTAGGCGGGCCCTAGGGACTGAAGCTTTCTTT. Residues: CSARRALGTEAFF. J is TRBJ1-1 and V is TRBV20-1, with D hard to call. Germline V gene lookup returns CDR1 DFQATT and CDR2 SNEGSKA (reference sequence). This CDR3 is 13 amino acids long. Trimming took 3 bases from V and 5 from J, leaving 13 bases between them.